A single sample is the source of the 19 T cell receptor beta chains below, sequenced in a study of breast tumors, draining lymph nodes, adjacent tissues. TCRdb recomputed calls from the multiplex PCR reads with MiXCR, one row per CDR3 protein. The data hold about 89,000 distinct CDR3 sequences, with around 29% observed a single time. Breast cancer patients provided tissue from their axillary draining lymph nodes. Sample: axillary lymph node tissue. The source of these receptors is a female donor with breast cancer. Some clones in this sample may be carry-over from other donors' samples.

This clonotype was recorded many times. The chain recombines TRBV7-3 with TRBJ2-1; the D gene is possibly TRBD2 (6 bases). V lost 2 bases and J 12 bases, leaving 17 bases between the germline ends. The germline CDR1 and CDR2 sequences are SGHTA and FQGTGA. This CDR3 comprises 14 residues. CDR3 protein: CASSLGGLTTVQFF. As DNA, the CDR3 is TGTGCCAGCAGCTTAGGGGGACTCACGACAGTGCAGTTCTTC.

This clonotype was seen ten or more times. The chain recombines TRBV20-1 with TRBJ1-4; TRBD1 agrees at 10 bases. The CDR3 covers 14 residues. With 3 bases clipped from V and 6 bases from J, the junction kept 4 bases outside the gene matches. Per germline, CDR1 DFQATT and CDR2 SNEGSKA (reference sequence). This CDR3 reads CSASSDRGDEKLFF. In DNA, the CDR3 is TGCAGTGCTAGCTCGGACAGGGGGGATGAAAAACTGTTTTTT.

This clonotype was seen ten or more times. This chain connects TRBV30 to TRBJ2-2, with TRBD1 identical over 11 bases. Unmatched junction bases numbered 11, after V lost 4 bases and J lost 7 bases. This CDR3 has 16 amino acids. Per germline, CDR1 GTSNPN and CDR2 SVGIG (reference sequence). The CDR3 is CAWTRRDRGFGGELFF. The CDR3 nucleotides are TGTGCCTGGACCCGCCGGGACAGGGGGTTTGGCGGGGAGCTGTTTTTT.

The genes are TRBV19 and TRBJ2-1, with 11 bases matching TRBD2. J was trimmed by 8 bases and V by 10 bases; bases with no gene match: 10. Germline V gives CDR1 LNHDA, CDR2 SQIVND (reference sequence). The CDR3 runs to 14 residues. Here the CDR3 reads CATVTSGSVDEQFF. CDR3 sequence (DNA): TGTGCCACCGTAACTAGCGGGAGTGTAGATGAGCAGTTCTTC.

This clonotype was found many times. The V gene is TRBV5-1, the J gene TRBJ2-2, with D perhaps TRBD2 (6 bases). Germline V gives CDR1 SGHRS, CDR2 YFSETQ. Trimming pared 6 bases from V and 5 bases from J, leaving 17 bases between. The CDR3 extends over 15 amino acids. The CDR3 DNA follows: TGCGCCAGCAAGGTGACGGGAGCAGGGACCGGGGAGCTGTTTTTT. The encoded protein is CASKVTGAGTGELFF.

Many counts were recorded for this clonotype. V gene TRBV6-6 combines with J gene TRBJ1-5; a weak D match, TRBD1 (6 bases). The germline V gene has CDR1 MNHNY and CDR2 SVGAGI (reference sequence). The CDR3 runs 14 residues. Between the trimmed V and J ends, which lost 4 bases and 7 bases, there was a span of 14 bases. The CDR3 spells CASSFSGERQPQHF. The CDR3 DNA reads TGTGCCAGCAGTTTCTCAGGGGAGCGGCAGCCCCAGCATTTT.

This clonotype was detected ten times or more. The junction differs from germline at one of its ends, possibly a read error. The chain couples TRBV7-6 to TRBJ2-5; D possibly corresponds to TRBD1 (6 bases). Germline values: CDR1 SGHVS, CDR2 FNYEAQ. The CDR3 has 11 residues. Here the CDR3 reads CASNLGGTQYF. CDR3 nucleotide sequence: TGTGCCAGCAACTTAGGGGGGACCCAGTACTTC.

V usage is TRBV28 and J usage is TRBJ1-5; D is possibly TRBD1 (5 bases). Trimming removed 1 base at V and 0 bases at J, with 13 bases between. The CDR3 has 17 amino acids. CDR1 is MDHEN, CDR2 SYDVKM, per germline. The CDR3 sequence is CASSLFRGDISNQPQHF. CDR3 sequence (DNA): TGTGCCAGCAGTTTATTCCGGGGGGATATTAGCAATCAGCCCCAGCATTTT.

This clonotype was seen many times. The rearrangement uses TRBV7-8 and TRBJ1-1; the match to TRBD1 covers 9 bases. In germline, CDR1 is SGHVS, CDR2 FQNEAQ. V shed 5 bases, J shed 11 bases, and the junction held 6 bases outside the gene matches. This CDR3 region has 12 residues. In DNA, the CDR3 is TGTGCCAGCAGCCGTGACAGGGGGGAGGCTTTCTTT. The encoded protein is CASSRDRGEAFF.

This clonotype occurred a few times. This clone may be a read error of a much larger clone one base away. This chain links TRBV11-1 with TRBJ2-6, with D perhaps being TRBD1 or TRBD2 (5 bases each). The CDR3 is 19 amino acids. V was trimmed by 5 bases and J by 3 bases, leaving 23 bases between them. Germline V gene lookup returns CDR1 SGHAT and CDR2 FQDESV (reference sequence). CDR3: CASSRLQGALGNGANVLTF. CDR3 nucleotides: TGTGCCAGCAGCCGCTTGCAGGGAGCATTGGGGAATGGGGCCAACGTCCTGACTTTC. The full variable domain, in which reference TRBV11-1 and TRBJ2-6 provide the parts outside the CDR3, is EAEVAQSPRYKITEKSQAVAFWCDPISGHATLYWYRQILGQGPELLVQFQDESVVDDSQLPKDRFSAERLKGVDSTLKIQPAELGDSAMYLCASSRLQGALGNGANVLTFGAGSRLTVL.

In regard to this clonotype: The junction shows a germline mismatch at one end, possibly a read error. The CDR3 nucleotides are TGTGCCAGCAGTTACTCGGAGACAGAAAGGGGCTACGCCTTC. Translating gives CASSYSETERGYAF. The rearrangement joins TRBV6-1 to TRBJ1-2; maybe TRBD1 (5 bases). Germline V gene data show CDR1 as MNHNS and CDR2 as SASEGT. This CDR3 is 14 amino acids long.

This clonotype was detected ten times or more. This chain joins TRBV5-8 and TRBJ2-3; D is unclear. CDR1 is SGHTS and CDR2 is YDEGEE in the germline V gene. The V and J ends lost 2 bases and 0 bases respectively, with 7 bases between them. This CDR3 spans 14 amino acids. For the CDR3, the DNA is TGTGCCAGCAGCTTCGGTTCTAGCACAGATACGCAGTATTTT. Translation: CASSFGSSTDTQYF.

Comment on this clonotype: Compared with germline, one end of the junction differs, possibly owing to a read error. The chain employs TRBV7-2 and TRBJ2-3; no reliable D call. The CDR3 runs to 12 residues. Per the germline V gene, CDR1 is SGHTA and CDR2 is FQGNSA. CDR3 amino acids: CVSSSGYGTRYF. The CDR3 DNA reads TGTGTCAGCAGCTCCGGCTACGGTACGCGGTATTTT. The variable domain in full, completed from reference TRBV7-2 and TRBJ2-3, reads GAGVSQSPSNKVTEKGKDVELRCDPISGHTALYWYRQSLGQGLEFLIYFQGNSAPDKSGLPSDRFSAERTGGSVSTLTIQRTQQEDSAVYLCVSSSGYGTRYFGPGTRLTVL.

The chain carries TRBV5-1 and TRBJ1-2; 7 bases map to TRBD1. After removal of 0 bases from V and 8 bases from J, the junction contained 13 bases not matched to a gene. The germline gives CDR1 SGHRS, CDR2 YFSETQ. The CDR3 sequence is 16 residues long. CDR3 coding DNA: TGCGCCAGCAGCTTGGACGGACAGGCTTTCGTCCAGGGCTACACCTTC. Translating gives CASSLDGQAFVQGYTF.

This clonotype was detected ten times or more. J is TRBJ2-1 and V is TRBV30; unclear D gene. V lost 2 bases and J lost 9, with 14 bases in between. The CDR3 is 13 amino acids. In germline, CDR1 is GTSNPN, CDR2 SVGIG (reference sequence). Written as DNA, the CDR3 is TGTGCCTGGAGTATATTATGGATCGGTGAGCAGTTCTTC. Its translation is CAWSILWIGEQFF.

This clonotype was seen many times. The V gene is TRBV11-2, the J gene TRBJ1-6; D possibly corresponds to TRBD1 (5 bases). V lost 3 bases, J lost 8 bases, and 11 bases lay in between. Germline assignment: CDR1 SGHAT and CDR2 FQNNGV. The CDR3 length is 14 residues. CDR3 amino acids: CASSFRTGHSPLHF. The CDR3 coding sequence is TGTGCCAGCAGCTTTAGAACAGGTCATTCACCCCTCCACTTT.

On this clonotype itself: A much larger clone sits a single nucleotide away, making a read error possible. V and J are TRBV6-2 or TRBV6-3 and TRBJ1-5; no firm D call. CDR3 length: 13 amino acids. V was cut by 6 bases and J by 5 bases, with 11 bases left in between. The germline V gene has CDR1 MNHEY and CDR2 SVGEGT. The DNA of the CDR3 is TGTGCCAGCAGAAGCAGCGATCATCAGCCCCAGCATTTT. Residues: CASRSSDHQPQHF.

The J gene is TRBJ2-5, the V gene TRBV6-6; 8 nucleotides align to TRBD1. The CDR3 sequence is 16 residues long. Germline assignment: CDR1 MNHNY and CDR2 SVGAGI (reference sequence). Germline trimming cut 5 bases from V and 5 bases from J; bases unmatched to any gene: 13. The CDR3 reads CASSPTTRGRVETQYF. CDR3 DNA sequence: TGTGCCAGCAGTCCGACAACCAGGGGGCGCGTGGAGACCCAGTACTTC.

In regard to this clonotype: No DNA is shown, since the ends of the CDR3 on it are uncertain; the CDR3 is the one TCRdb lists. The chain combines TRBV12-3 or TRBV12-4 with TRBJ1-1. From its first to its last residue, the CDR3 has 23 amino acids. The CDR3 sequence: CASSLYGDDEQYFGPEVNTEAFF.